These 7 T cell receptor beta chains originate from one sample sequenced in a study of blood T cell repertoires in COVID-19. The method was immunoSEQ multiplex PCR; TCRdb's version includes in-frame clones alone and lacks a portion of them. Here the sample spans 84,000 or so clones, around four fifths being singletons. The sample taken for sequencing was peripheral blood. The receptors originated from a woman in her 70s with active or convalescent COVID-19.

This rearrangement joins TRBV29-1 to TRBJ2-7; no clear D gene. Trimming cost V 4 bases and J 3 bases, with 13 bases left between them. This CDR3 is built from 13 residues. The germline V gene encodes CDR1 SQVTM and CDR2 ANQGSEA. CDR3 bases: TGCAGCGTTGGGGCCAGCCGAAGCTACGAGCAGTACTTC. Amino acids: CSVGASRSYEQYF.

This clone appeared once. The chain uses TRBV3-1 (or the pseudogene TRBV3-2) and TRBJ1-6; D might be TRBD1 (5 bases). V was shortened by 6 bases and J by 7 bases, with 19 bases between the two germline ends. The CDR3 contains 16 residues. Germline CDR1 LGHDT, CDR2 YNNKEL (reference sequence). The CDR3 reads CASRHLLQGRNSPLHF. In nucleotides, the CDR3 is TGTGCCAGCAGACACCTACTCCAGGGAAGGAATTCACCCCTCCACTTT.

The chain carries TRBV5-1 and TRBJ2-1, with TRBD1 matching 10 bases. V shed 5 bases, J shed 3 bases, and the junction held 5 bases outside the gene matches. CDR3 length: 15 amino acids. CDR1 is SGHRS and CDR2 is YFSETQ in the germline V gene. CDR3 nucleotide sequence: TGCGCCAGCAGGCCCGGGACAGGGGACTACAATGAGCAGTTCTTC. It translates to CASRPGTGDYNEQFF.

This clone appeared once. V gene TRBV18 combines with J gene TRBJ1-2; 8 nucleotides agree with TRBD1. The CDR3 is 14 amino acids. Looked up from germline, CDR1 is KGHSH and CDR2 is LQKENI. V shed 6 bases, J shed 0 bases, and the junction held 3 bases outside the gene matches. For the CDR3, the DNA is TGTGCCAGCTCCTCGGACAGGGCTAACTATGGCTACACCTTC. Protein sequence: CASSSDRANYGYTF.

The chain is built from TRBV4-2 and TRBJ1-2; D is ambiguous. V dropped 0 bases and J dropped 1 base, with 9 bases sitting between them. The germline gives CDR1 LGHNA, CDR2 YNFKEQ. This CDR3 region has 15 residues. Here the CDR3 DNA reads TGTGCCAGCAGCCAAGATCTGGTAGATAACTATGGCTACACCTTC. Its translation is CASSQDLVDNYGYTF.

The chain employs TRBV10-1 and TRBJ2-3; TRBD1 aligns across 8 bases. CDR1 is WNHNN, CDR2 SYGVQD, per germline (reference sequence). The CDR3 loop spans 15 amino acids. Unmatched junction bases numbered 7, after V lost 2 bases and J lost 6 bases. The CDR3 region is CASSEAGTGQDTQYF. The DNA of the CDR3 is TGCGCCAGCAGTGAGGCCGGGACAGGTCAGGATACGCAGTATTTT.

This clone was observed a single time. The V gene is TRBV4-3, the J gene TRBJ1-2; D is ambiguous. The V end was cut by 1 base, the J end by 7 bases, with 13 bases between. Germline V gives CDR1 LGHNA, CDR2 YSLEER. The CDR3 is 14 amino acids. The CDR3 is CASSQGAGVGGYTF. The CDR3 region has the DNA TGCGCCAGCAGCCAAGGGGCCGGGGTTGGTGGCTACACCTTC.